This TCR beta chain appears in the sequencing data of a study of T cells after yellow fever vaccination. Overall study findings and caveats: Among primary-vaccination clones, most reappeared after the booster, at about 95% for CD4 and approximately 90% for CD8.

TCRdb re-called the 5' RACE reads with MiXCR, one entry per CDR3 protein. The table includes approximately 550,000 distinct CDR3 sequences, about a fifth detected once. CDR3 length: 14 amino acids. V lost 3 bases to trimming and J lost 0 bases, with 9 bases between them. Germline loops: CDR1 DFQATT, CDR2 SNEGSKA (reference sequence). This clonotype has only a few counts. Its specificity is unknown. Sequences were derived from PBMCs, sampled 15 days after the yellow fever booster vaccination. This chain joins TRBV20-1 and TRBJ1-5; unclear D gene. The sequence was collected from a young man who received the YFV17D yellow fever vaccine. The CDR3 DNA is TGCAGTGCTAGGGACCCGTATAGCAATCAGCCCCAGCATTTT. This gives the protein CSARDPYSNQPQHF.